Listed below are T cell receptor beta chains from one sample, sequenced in a study of shared clonotypes between healthy human individuals. Clones were read by immunoSEQ multiplex PCR, and TCRdb kept only the in-frame ones, dropping some. There are about 2 million clones in the sample; about 95% occur only once, and around 1.2% lies in the top ten. Sequenced material: naive CD8+ T cells sorted from blood. These receptors were collected from a young man in good health. CDR3s include the opening cysteine and the closing phenylalanine or tryptophan. D genes are given only for firm matches. Not every row has a clone size; where given, it reads once, few, many or a size class.

>TRBV10-3|-|-|TRBJ2-7
CAIGEGSEQYF
TGTGCCATCGGAGAGGGGAGCGAGCAGTACTTC
>TRBV7-6|-|-|TRBJ1-1
CASSQDLMNTEAFF
TGTGCCAGCAGCCAGGATCTAATGAACACTGAAGCTTTCTTT
>TRBV5-1|-|TRBD2|TRBJ2-2
CASSLKAGDTGELFF
TGCGCCAGCAGCTTAAAAGCGGGAGACACCGGGGAGCTGTTTTTT
>TRBV6-5|-|-|TRBJ2-1
CASSYPGTIYNEQFF
TGTGCCAGCAGTTACCCCGGGACGATCTACAATGAGCAGTTCTTC
>TRBV10-3|-|-|TRBJ2-5
CAISDRGAETQYF
TGTGCCATCAGTGATCGGGGGGCAGAGACCCAGTACTTC
>TRBV10-3|-|TRBD2|TRBJ2-2
CAILTSGGYNTGELFF
TGTGCCATCTTAACTAGCGGGGGCTACAACACCGGGGAGCTGTTTTTT
>TRBV5-1|-|TRBD2|TRBJ2-3
CASSLEASGSLGNTDTQYF
TGCGCCAGCAGCTTGGAGGCTAGCGGGAGTCTTGGGAACACAGATACGCAGTATTTT
>TRBV6-1|-|TRBD1|TRBJ2-5
CASSGTGRQETQYF
TGTGCCAGCAGTGGGACAGGGCGCCAAGAGACCCAGTACTTC
>TRBV4-3|once|TRBD2|TRBJ2-1
CASSPQGLAGEFPSYNEQFF
TGCGCCAGCAGCCCTCAGGGACTAGCGGGAGAGTTCCCCTCCTACAATGAGCAGTTCTTC
>TRBV6-5|once|TRBD2|TRBJ2-1
CASSYGLAGDEQFF
TGTGCCAGCAGTTACGGACTAGCGGGCGATGAGCAGTTCTTC
>TRBV4-3|-|-|TRBJ2-3
CASSQGELGEDTQYF
TGCGCCAGCAGCCAAGGGGAACTCGGAGAAGATACGCAGTATTTT
>TRBV10-3|-|-|TRBJ2-1
CATNRDLDNEQFF
TGTGCCACCAACCGGGACTTAGACAATGAGCAGTTCTTC
>TRBV11-2|-|TRBD1|TRBJ2-3
CASSFRWTGSGTDTQYF
TGTGCCAGCAGCTTCCGATGGACAGGGTCGGGCACAGATACGCAGTATTTT
>TRBV5-4|once|-|TRBJ2-3
CASSQTTDTQYF
TGTGCCAGCAGCCAGACAACAGATACGCAGTATTTT
>TRBV7-9|once|-|TRBJ2-7
CASSTDTGSYEQYF
TGTGCCAGCAGCACCGACACGGGCTCCTACGAGCAGTACTTC
>TRBV6-4|-|-|TRBJ2-1
CASSTTGTDEQFF
TGTGCCAGCAGCACGACAGGTACCGATGAGCAGTTCTTC
>TRBV7-9|-|TRBD1|TRBJ2-1
CASSRTGGPPYNEQFF
TGTGCCAGCAGCCGGACAGGGGGGCCCCCATACAATGAGCAGTTCTTC
>TRBV5-5|-|-|TRBJ2-7
CASSFHLSYEQYF
TGTGCCAGCAGCTTTCACCTCTCCTACGAGCAGTACTTC
>TRBV2|-|-|TRBJ2-1
CARVPEQGDEQFF
TGTGCCAGAGTGCCCGAACAGGGTGATGAGCAGTTCTTC
>TRBV10-3|once|-|TRBJ2-7
CAISESTSLDSSYEQYF
TGTGCCATCAGTGAGTCGACGTCCTTGGATAGCTCCTACGAGCAGTACTTC
>TRBV28|once|-|TRBJ2-7
CASTFTGRHEQYF
TGTGCCAGCACCTTCACGGGGCGACACGAGCAGTACTTC
>TRBV7-6|-|TRBD1|TRBJ2-7
CASSFHRGSNEQYF
TGTGCCAGCAGCTTTCACAGGGGAAGTAACGAGCAGTACTTC
>TRBV7-8|-|-|TRBJ1-5
CASRDFNQPQHF
TGTGCCAGCCGGGACTTTAATCAGCCCCAGCATTTT
>TRBV4-1|once|-|TRBJ2-7
CASSQGITGTDYEQYF
TGCGCCAGCAGCCAAGGGATTACCGGGACTGACTACGAGCAGTACTTC
>TRBV6-1|-|-|TRBJ2-7
CASSEESGETYEQYF
TGTGCCAGCAGTGAAGAAAGCGGTGAGACCTACGAGCAGTACTTC
>TRBV27|-|-|TRBJ1-1
CASSLSPGADTEAFF
TGTGCCAGCAGTTTATCTCCAGGGGCGGACACTGAAGCTTTCTTT
>TRBV15|-|-|TRBJ1-2
CATSRDPQGIDYGYTF
TGTGCCACCAGCAGAGATCCCCAGGGGATCGACTATGGCTACACCTTC
>TRBV5-1|-|-|TRBJ1-1
CASSPRVNTEAFF
TGCGCCAGCAGCCCCAGGGTAAACACTGAAGCTTTCTTT
>TRBV29-1|-|TRBD2|TRBJ2-1
CSVEGLAGSFYNEQFF
TGCAGCGTTGAAGGACTAGCGGGCTCCTTTTACAATGAGCAGTTCTTC
>TRBV29-1|-|-|TRBJ2-5
CSVEIFRGREETQYF
TGCAGCGTTGAGATATTCCGGGGGCGCGAGGAGACCCAGTACTTC
>TRBV7-9|once|-|TRBJ2-5
CASSSGTQETQYF
TGTGCCAGCAGCTCCGGGACACAAGAGACCCAGTACTTC
>TRBV5-6|-|TRBD1|TRBJ2-1
CASSWGQGPAAEQFF
TGTGCCAGCAGCTGGGGACAGGGGCCCGCGGCGGAGCAGTTCTTC
>TRBV27|-|TRBD1|TRBJ1-2
CASRLTIDRENGYTF
TGTGCCAGCAGACTCACCATCGACAGGGAGAATGGCTACACCTTC
>TRBV7-2|few|-|TRBJ2-7
CASSWSSYEQYF
TGTGCCAGCAGCTGGAGCTCCTACGAGCAGTACTTC
>TRBV7-9|-|-|TRBJ2-1
CASSSRDNYNEQFF
TGTGCCAGCAGCTCCCGGGACAACTACAATGAGCAGTTCTTC
>TRBV4-1|-|TRBD1|TRBJ1-1
CASSPGQPNTEAFF
TGCGCCAGCAGCCCGGGACAGCCGAACACTGAAGCTTTCTTT
>TRBV10-1|-|-|TRBJ2-7
CASRTRWTEPYEQYF
TGCGCCAGCAGAACACGCTGGACCGAGCCCTACGAGCAGTACTTC
>TRBV6-1|-|-|TRBJ2-7
CASSEGRGGIDEQYF
TGTGCCAGCAGTGAAGGAAGGGGGGGGATCGACGAGCAGTACTTC
>TRBV13|-|-|TRBJ2-7
CASSSADEQYF
TGTGCCAGCAGCTCCGCCGACGAGCAGTACTTC
>TRBV30|-|TRBD1|TRBJ1-1
CAWSVLETGVRGAEAFF
TGTGCCTGGAGTGTACTGGAAACAGGGGTTCGAGGCGCTGAAGCTTTCTTT
>TRBV18|-|-|TRBJ2-1
CASSFERYNEQFF
TGTGCCAGCTCATTTGAAAGATACAATGAGCAGTTCTTC
>TRBV7-9|-|-|TRBJ1-1
CASSLRLQSTEAFF
TGTGCCAGCAGCTTACGCCTACAGAGCACTGAAGCTTTCTTT
>TRBV7-9|-|-|TRBJ1-6
CASSSGFNSPLHF
TGTGCCAGCAGCTCAGGGTTTAATTCACCCCTCCACTTT
>TRBV29-1|few|-|TRBJ1-1
CLALAGEAFF
TGCCTGGCTTTAGCGGGTGAAGCTTTCTTT
>TRBV29-1|-|TRBD1|TRBJ2-7
CSVSGTAPYEQYF
TGCAGCGTTTCCGGGACAGCGCCCTACGAGCAGTACTTC
>TRBV5-4|-|TRBD2|TRBJ2-3
CASSLEGLAVITDTQYF
TGTGCCAGCAGCTTGGAGGGACTAGCGGTCATCACAGATACGCAGTATTTT
>TRBV30|-|-|TRBJ2-7
CAWKPRGLGYEQYF
TGTGCCTGGAAACCTAGAGGGCTCGGCTACGAGCAGTACTTC
>TRBV5-1|-|-|TRBJ1-2
CASSLGGQPNYGYTF
TGCGCCAGCAGCTTGGGCGGACAGCCCAACTATGGCTACACCTTC
>TRBV6-6|-|TRBD1|TRBJ2-7
CASSYFGTGAYEQYF
TGTGCCAGCAGTTATTTCGGGACAGGGGCCTACGAGCAGTACTTC
>TRBV18|-|TRBD1|TRBJ1-2
CASSPPKTDRTNYGYTF
TGTGCCAGCTCACCGCCAAAGACGGACAGGACCAACTATGGCTACACCTTC
>TRBV11-2|-|-|TRBJ2-1
CASSLPGVGNEQFF
TGTGCCAGCAGCTTACCGGGAGTAGGCAATGAGCAGTTCTTC
>TRBV5-1|-|-|TRBJ1-4
CASSLSRETNEKLFF
TGCGCCAGCAGCTTGTCTCGAGAAACTAATGAAAAACTGTTTTTT
>TRBV10-1|-|-|TRBJ1-1
CASSEYLGTEAFF
TGCGCCAGCAGTGAGTATCTAGGCACTGAAGCTTTCTTT
>TRBV5-6|-|TRBD2|TRBJ2-7
CASSQSPKAGEPYEQYF
TGTGCCAGCAGCCAGAGCCCGAAAGCGGGGGAGCCATACGAGCAGTACTTC
>TRBV27|-|TRBD1|TRBJ2-2
CASSFSQGAWELFF
TGTGCCAGCAGTTTTTCACAGGGGGCTTGGGAGCTGTTTTTT
>TRBV27|-|-|TRBJ1-2
CASSLSKAGGGGYGYTF
TGTGCCAGCAGTTTATCGAAAGCTGGGGGAGGAGGCTATGGCTACACCTTC
>TRBV6-1|-|-|TRBJ2-7
CATLSYEQYF
TGTGCCACCCTTTCCTACGAGCAGTACTTC
>TRBV25-1|-|TRBD1|TRBJ1-2
CASSEYSTGGLGGYTF
TGTGCCAGCAGTGAATATTCCACAGGGGGTCTGGGTGGCTACACCTTC
>TRBV7-9|-|TRBD1|TRBJ2-1
CASSLTGASYNEQFF
TGTGCCAGCAGCTTAACAGGGGCATCCTACAATGAGCAGTTCTTC